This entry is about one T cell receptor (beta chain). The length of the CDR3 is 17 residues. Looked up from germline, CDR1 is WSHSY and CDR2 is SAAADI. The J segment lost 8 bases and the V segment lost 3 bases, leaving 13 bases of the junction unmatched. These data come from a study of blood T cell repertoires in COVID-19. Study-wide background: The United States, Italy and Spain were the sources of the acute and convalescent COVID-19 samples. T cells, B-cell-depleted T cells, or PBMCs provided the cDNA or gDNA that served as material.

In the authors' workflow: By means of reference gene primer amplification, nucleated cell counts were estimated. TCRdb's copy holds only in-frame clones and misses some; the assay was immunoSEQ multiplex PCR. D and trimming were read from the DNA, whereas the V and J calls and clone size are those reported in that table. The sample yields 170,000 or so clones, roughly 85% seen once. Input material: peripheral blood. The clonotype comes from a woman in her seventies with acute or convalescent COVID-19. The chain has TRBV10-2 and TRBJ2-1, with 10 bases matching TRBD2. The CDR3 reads CASSDYSGRADSDEQFF. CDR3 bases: TGCGCCAGCAGTGATTACAGCGGGAGGGCCGATAGCGATGAGCAGTTCTTC.